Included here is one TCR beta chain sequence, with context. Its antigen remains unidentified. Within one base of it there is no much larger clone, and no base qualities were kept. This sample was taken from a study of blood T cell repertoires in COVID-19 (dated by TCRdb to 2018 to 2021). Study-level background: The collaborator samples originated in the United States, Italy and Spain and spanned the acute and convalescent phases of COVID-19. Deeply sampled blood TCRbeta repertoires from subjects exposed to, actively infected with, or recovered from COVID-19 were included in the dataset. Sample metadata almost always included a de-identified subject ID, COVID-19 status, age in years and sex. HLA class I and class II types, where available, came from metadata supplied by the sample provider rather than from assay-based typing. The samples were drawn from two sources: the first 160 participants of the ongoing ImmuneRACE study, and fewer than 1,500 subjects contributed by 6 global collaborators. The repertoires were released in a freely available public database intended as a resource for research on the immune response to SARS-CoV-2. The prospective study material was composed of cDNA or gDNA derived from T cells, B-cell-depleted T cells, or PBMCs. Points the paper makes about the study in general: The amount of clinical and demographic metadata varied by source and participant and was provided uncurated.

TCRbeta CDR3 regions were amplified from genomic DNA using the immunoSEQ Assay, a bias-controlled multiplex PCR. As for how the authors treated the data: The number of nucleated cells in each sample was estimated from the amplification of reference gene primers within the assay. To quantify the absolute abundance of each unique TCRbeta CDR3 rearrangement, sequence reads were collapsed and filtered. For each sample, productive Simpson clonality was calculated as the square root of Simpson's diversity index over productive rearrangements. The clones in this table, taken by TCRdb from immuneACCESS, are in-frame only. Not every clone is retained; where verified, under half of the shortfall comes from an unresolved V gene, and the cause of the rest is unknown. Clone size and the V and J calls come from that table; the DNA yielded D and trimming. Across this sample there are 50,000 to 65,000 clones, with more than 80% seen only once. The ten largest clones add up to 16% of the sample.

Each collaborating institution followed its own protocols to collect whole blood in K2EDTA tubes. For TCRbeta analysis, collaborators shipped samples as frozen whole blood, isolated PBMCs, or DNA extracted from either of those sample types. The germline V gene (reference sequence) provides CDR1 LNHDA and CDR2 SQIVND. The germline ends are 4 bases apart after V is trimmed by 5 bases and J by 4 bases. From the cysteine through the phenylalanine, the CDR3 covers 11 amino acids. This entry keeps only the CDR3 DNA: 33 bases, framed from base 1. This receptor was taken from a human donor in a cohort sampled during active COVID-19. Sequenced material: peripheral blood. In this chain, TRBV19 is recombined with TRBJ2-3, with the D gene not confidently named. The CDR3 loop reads CASSEADTQYF. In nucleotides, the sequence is TGTGCCAGTAGTGAGGCAGATACGCAGTATTTT.